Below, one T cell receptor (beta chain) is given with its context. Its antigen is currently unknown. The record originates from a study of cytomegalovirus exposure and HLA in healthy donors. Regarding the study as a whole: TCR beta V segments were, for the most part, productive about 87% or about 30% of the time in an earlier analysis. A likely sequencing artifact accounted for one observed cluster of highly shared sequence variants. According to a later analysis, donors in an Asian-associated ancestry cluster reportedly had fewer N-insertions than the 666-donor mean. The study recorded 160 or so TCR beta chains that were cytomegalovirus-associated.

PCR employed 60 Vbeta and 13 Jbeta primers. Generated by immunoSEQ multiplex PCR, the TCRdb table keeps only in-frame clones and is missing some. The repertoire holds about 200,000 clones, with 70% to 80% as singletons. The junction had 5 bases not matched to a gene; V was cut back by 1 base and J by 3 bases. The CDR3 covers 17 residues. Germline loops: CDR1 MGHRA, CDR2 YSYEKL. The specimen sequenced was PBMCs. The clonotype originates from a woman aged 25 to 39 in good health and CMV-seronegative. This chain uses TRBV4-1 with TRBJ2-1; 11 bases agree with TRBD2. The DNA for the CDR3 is TGCGCCAGCAGCCAAGGGGGGGGACTAGCGGTCTACAATGAGCAGTTCTTC. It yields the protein CASSQGGGLAVYNEQFF.